Below are 24 T cell receptor beta chains sequenced from a single sample in a study of control samples from healthy donors and cancer patients. Measured with immunoSEQ multiplex PCR; TCRdb has only the in-frame clones, and not every one. The table lists about 130,000 clones, roughly 87% of them singletons. The sequenced material came from blood. These TCRs come from a man in his late teens or twenties in good health.

V gene TRBV7-9 combines with J gene TRBJ2-1, with D unclear. With 5 bases removed from V and 8 bases from J, the gap between germline ends came to 10 bases. Germline-derived CDR1 and CDR2 are SEHNR and FQNEAQ (reference sequence). This CDR3 comprises 12 residues. DNA for the CDR3: TGTGCCAGCAGCCCCCGCTTGGATGAGCAGTTCTTC. It translates to CASSPRLDEQFF.

J is TRBJ1-2 and V is TRBV28; D is uncertain. The V end lost 5 bases, the J end lost 6 bases, and 16 bases lay between the germline ends. Germline CDR1 and CDR2: MDHEN and SYDVKM. The CDR3 loop spans 14 amino acids. CDR3 loop: CASSPSQLGHGYTF. DNA for the CDR3: TGTGCCAGCAGTCCCTCTCAATTAGGGCATGGCTACACCTTC.

The chain employs TRBV2 and TRBJ2-7; 8 nucleotides match TRBD1. The germline gives CDR1 SNHLY, CDR2 FYNNEI. V was pared by 4 bases and J by 0 bases, with 5 bases of the junction left unmatched. This CDR3 region has 15 residues. The CDR3 bases are TGTGCCAGCAGTGGACGGGACAGGCCCTCCTACGAGCAGTACTTC. Translating it yields CASSGRDRPSYEQYF.

The chain joins TRBV20-1 to TRBJ2-1; no reliable D call. Germline loops: CDR1 DFQATT, CDR2 SNEGSKA (reference sequence). V was cut by 4 bases and J by 9 bases, with 7 bases left in between. This CDR3 is 10 amino acids long. CDR3 residues: CSATSIEQFF. The CDR3 DNA is TGCAGTGCTACTAGTATTGAGCAGTTCTTC.

This clone was seen more than once but under ten times. V and J are TRBV7-8 and TRBJ1-5; the D gene is possibly TRBD1 (6 bases). Trimming stripped 3 bases from V and 2 bases from J, with 8 bases between. Per the germline V gene, CDR1 is SGHVS and CDR2 is FQNEAQ. The CDR3 is 14 residues long. CDR3: CASSLGARNQPQHF. CDR3 DNA sequence: TGTGCCAGCAGCTTGGGGGCGCGCAATCAGCCCCAGCATTTT.

The chain couples TRBV4-1 to TRBJ2-7, with TRBD1 as a possible D gene (8 bases). The CDR3 covers 14 residues. In germline, CDR1 is MGHRA, CDR2 YSYEKL. Deletions cut 2 bases from V and 6 bases from J, with 14 bases between. CDR3 sequence (DNA): TGCGCCAGCAGCCAAAAACAGGGGGGGCCCGAGCAGTACTTC. This translates into CASSQKQGGPEQYF.

The chain combines TRBV27 with TRBJ1-1; TRBD1 matches 12 bases. The CDR3 has 15 amino acids. CDR1 is MNHEY and CDR2 is SMNVEV in the germline V gene (reference sequence). The junction had 4 bases not matched to a gene; V was cut back by 5 bases and J by 3 bases. CDR3 residues: CASSPRDRGHTEAFF. The CDR3 region has the DNA TGTGCCAGCAGTCCCCGGGACAGGGGGCACACTGAAGCTTTCTTT.

This clone was recorded once. The rearrangement uses TRBV19 and TRBJ1-1, with D possibly TRBD1 on 5 matching bases. This CDR3 region has 15 residues. Deletions cut 4 bases from V and 4 bases from J, with 16 bases between. The germline V gene encodes CDR1 LNHDA and CDR2 SQIVND (reference sequence). CDR3 amino acids: CASSKFGKGTTEAFF. The CDR3 DNA is TGTGCCAGTAGTAAGTTTGGAAAGGGGACCACTGAAGCTTTCTTT.

The rearrangement uses TRBV9 and TRBJ2-1, with 8 bases matching TRBD2. This CDR3 contains 15 residues. Germline trimming cut 0 bases from V and 8 bases from J; bases unmatched to any gene: 7. Germline V gene lookup returns CDR1 SGDLS and CDR2 YYNGEE. CDR3 sequence: CASSVVGTSDYEQFF. CDR3 bases: TGTGCCAGCAGCGTAGTTGGGACTAGTGACTATGAGCAGTTCTTC.

To note about this clone: Within the sample, other DNA sequences also encode this same CDR3. The chain's CDR3 is CASSGGQGGDEQYF. DNA of the CDR3: TGTGCCAGCAGCGGGGGACAGGGGGGGGACGAGCAGTACTTC. This chain connects TRBV9 to TRBJ2-7; 11 bases are shared with TRBD1. Germline-derived CDR1 and CDR2 are SGDLS and YYNGEE. Trimming removed 3 bases from V and 5 bases from J; junction bases left unmatched: 4. The CDR3 spans 14 residues.

The V gene is TRBV18, the J gene TRBJ1-1, with 8 bases that match TRBD1. V gave up 5 bases and J gave up 5 bases; unmatched junction bases: 7. Looked up from germline, CDR1 is KGHSH and CDR2 is LQKENI. The CDR3 runs 14 residues. The CDR3, as DNA: TGTGCCAGCTCAACCAGGGGGCGAGGGACTGAAGCTTTCTTT. Encoded protein: CASSTRGRGTEAFF.

The CDR3 coding sequence is TGTGCCAGCAGCGTAGTTAGTGGGAGGGCCTTAGCCGGGGAGCTGTTTTTT. It translates to CASSVVSGRALAGELFF. The chain is built from TRBV9 and TRBJ2-2; TRBD2 aligns across 7 bases. Per the germline V gene, CDR1 is SGDLS and CDR2 is YYNGEE. Trimming at V came to 0 bases and at J to 6 bases, leaving 11 bases not matched to a gene. The CDR3 is 17 amino acids.

The count of this clone is one. The rearrangement joins TRBV5-1 to TRBJ2-5; D is uncertain. V lost 4 bases to trimming and J lost 1 base, with 5 bases between them. Germline V gene sequence: CDR1 SGHRS, CDR2 YFSETQ. This CDR3 region has 12 residues. The CDR3 DNA reads as TGCGCCAGCAGCGTTCCCCAAGAGACCCAGTACTTC. This encodes CASSVPQETQYF. Drawing the rest from reference TRBV5-1 and TRBJ2-5, the complete variable domain is KAGVTQTPRYLIKTRGQQVTLSCSPISGHRSVSWYQQTPGQGLQFLFEYFSETQRNKGNFPGRFSGRQFSNSRSEMNVSTLELGDSALYLCASSVPQETQYFGPGTRLLVL.

The chain uses TRBV7-9 and TRBJ2-7; possibly TRBD2 for D (6 bases). The V end lost 2 bases, the J end lost 2 bases, and 10 bases lay between the germline ends. The CDR3 extends over 14 amino acids. Germline CDR1 and CDR2: SEHNR and FQNEAQ (reference sequence). Written as DNA, the CDR3 is TGTGCCAGCAGCTTACGCGGGGTTACCTACGAGCAGTACTTC. As protein: CASSLRGVTYEQYF.

The V gene is TRBV23-1, the J gene TRBJ1-2; D unclear. TRBV23-1 is given ORF status, its function remaining uncertain. V shed 2 bases and J shed 5 bases, with 18 bases lying between them. The CDR3 consists of 16 residues. The DNA of the CDR3 is TGCGCCAGCAGTCAACTTACTACAACCGGGAGATATGGCTACACCTTC. Encoded protein: CASSQLTTTGRYGYTF.

The chain is built from TRBV7-9 and TRBJ1-4; D is unclear. Looked up from germline, CDR1 is SEHNR and CDR2 is FQNEAQ (reference sequence). Deletions cut 8 bases from V and 4 bases from J, with 11 bases between. This CDR3 has 13 amino acids. The DNA for the CDR3 is TGTGCCAGCCGGGTCCCTGATAATGAAAAACTGTTTTTT. Translating gives CASRVPDNEKLFF.

The CDR3 DNA reads as TGTGCCAGCCGAAGACTAGCGGGGGACTACAATGAGCAGTTCTTC. It yields the protein CASRRLAGDYNEQFF. The chain carries TRBV19 and TRBJ2-1; the match to TRBD2 covers 12 bases. J lost 3 bases, V lost 9 bases, and 6 bases had no gene match. This CDR3 region has 15 residues. Germline V lookup: CDR1 LNHDA, CDR2 SQIVND (reference sequence).

This clone was found a few times. The chain carries TRBV5-5 and TRBJ2-3, with 7 bases that match TRBD2. Germline CDR1 reads SGHKS; CDR2 reads YYEKEE (reference sequence). The junction had 13 bases not matched to a gene; V was cut back by 4 bases and J by 5 bases. CDR3 length equals 16 residues. CDR3 bases: TGTGCCAGCAGCCAGACTAGCCCTAGGGTTAGAGATACGCAGTATTTT. Translation: CASSQTSPRVRDTQYF.

The chain has TRBV7-3 and TRBJ1-6; TRBD1 matches 12 bases. Germline CDR1 reads SGHTA; CDR2 reads FQGTGA. Germline trimming cut 5 bases from V and 9 bases from J; bases unmatched to any gene: 8. The CDR3 consists of 16 residues. CDR3 amino acids: CASSHRDRGPGSPLHF. Written as DNA, the CDR3 is TGTGCCAGCAGCCACCGGGACAGGGGGCCCGGTTCACCCCTCCACTTT. The full variable domain, in which reference TRBV7-3 and TRBJ1-6 provide the parts outside the CDR3, is GAGVSQTPSNKVTEKGKYVELRCDPISGHTALYWYRQSLGQGPEFLIYFQGTGAADDSGLPNDRFFAVRPEGSVSTLKIQRTERGDSAVYLCASSHRDRGPGSPLHFGNGTRLTVT.

The rearrangement uses TRBV5-4 and TRBJ2-2; 8 bases align to TRBD2. The CDR3 is made up of 15 amino acids. Germline V gene data show CDR1 as SGHNT and CDR2 as YYREEE (reference sequence). The V and J ends lost 2 bases and 5 bases, in that order; junction bases with no gene match: 5. The chain's CDR3 is CASSFLGLATGELFF. For the CDR3, the DNA is TGTGCCAGCAGCTTCCTCGGACTAGCTACCGGGGAGCTGTTTTTT.

The chain carries TRBV6-5 and TRBJ1-2; no clear D. The CDR3 consists of 12 residues. Deletions cut 10 bases from V and 6 bases from J, with 15 bases between. CDR1 is MNHEY and CDR2 is SVGAGI in the germline V gene. The CDR3 bases are TGTGCCACCCTAGGGAAGGGCAATGGCTACACCTTC. Translation: CATLGKGNGYTF.

CDR3 loop: CASSQELGSGNTIYF. In nucleotides, the CDR3 is TGCGCCAGCAGCCAAGAATTGGGGTCCGGAAACACCATATATTTT. This chain uses TRBV4-1 with TRBJ1-3; D is ambiguous. Germline-derived CDR1 and CDR2 are MGHRA and YSYEKL. The CDR3 runs 15 residues. Trimming took 0 bases from V and 4 from J, leaving 10 bases between them.

This clone was observed a single time. V is TRBV19 and J is TRBJ2-1, with 7 positions matching TRBD2. The V segment lost 5 bases and the J segment 0 bases; nucleotides outside the gene matches: 7. Germline V gene sequence: CDR1 LNHDA, CDR2 SQIVND (reference sequence). The CDR3 loop spans 16 amino acids. CDR3 coding DNA: TGTGCCAGTAGTCAGCGAGCGGGACCCTCCTACAATGAGCAGTTCTTC. This encodes CASSQRAGPSYNEQFF.

The chain carries TRBV4-2 and TRBJ1-5; maybe TRBD1 (5 bases). This CDR3 contains 14 residues. The V end lost 3 bases, the J end lost 3 bases, and 9 bases lay between the germline ends. Germline V lookup: CDR1 LGHNA, CDR2 YNFKEQ. In DNA, the CDR3 is TGTGCCAGCAGCCACAGACAGCTCAATCAGCCCCAGCATTTT. Translation gives CASSHRQLNQPQHF.